One sample yielded the 4 T cell receptor beta chains listed below, sequenced in a study of technical replicates of blood from a few donors. Profiling relied on immunoSEQ multiplex PCR, and the TCRdb table lists in-frame clones only, not all of them. In the table there are approximately 100,000 clones, under 96% of which are singletons. The sample taken for sequencing was T cells isolated from PBMCs. The receptors stem from a human donor in good health.

As regards this clone: At one end the junction does not follow the germline gene, possibly because of a read error. V gene TRBV2 combines with J gene TRBJ2-5; 9 bases are shared with TRBD2. The CDR3 covers 15 residues. CDR1 is SNHLY, CDR2 FYNNEI, per germline. CDR3 protein: CASRATSGTSSLEDF. For the CDR3, the DNA is TGTGCCAGCAGAGCTACCTCCGGGACTAGCTCCCTCGAAGACTTC. Using reference TRBV2 and TRBJ2-5 for the parts outside the CDR3, the full variable domain is EPEVTQTPSHQVTQMGQEVILRCVPISNHLYFYWYRQILGQKVEFLVSFYNNEISEKSEIFDDQFSVERPDGSNFTLKIRSTKLEDSAMYFCASRATSGTSSLEDFGPGTRLLVL.

In DNA, the CDR3 is TGTGCCAGCAGCGTAGGTTTCGCGGGAGTCAACACCGGGGAGCTGTTTTTT. Translation: CASSVGFAGVNTGELFF. This chain joins TRBV9 and TRBJ2-2; 7 nucleotides match TRBD2. The V and J ends lost 0 bases and 2 bases, in that order; junction bases with no gene match: 7. The CDR3 has 17 residues. Germline values: CDR1 SGDLS, CDR2 YYNGEE.

This chain joins TRBV6-6 and TRBJ1-1; no definite D call. V lost 6 bases, J lost 5 bases, and 16 bases lay in between. CDR1 and CDR2 (germline): MNHNY, SVGAGI (reference sequence). This CDR3 is built from 14 residues. The CDR3 bases are TGTGCCAGCAGGCAGAGGGATCTCGGGACTGAAGCTTTCTTT. Its translation: CASRQRDLGTEAFF.

This chain connects TRBV18 to TRBJ1-5; TRBD1 aligns across 10 bases. The trim removed 1 base at V and 5 bases at J, leaving 14 bases unmatched. Germline CDR1 and CDR2: KGHSH and LQKENI. CDR3 length: 19 residues. CDR3 nucleotides: TGTGCCAGCTCACCACTCGCTAAAGACAGGGGGCGAGGAGATCAGCCCCAGCATTTT. It yields the protein CASSPLAKDRGRGDQPQHF.